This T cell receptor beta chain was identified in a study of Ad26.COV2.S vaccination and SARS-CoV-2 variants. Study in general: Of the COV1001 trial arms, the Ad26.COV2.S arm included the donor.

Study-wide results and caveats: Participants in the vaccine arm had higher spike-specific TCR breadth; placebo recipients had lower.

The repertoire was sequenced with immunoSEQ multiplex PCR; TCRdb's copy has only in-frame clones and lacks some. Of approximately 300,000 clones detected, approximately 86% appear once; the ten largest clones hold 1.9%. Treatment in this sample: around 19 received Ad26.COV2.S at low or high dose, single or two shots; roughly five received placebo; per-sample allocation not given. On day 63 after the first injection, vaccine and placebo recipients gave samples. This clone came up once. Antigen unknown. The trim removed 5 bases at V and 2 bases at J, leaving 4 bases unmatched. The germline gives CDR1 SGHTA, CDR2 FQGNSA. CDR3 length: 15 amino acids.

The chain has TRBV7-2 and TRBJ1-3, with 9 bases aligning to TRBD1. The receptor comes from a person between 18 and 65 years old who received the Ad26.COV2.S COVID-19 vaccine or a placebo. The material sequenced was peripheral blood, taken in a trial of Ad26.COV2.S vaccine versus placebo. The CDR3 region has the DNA TGTGCCAGCAGCCCTTGGACAGGGGCTGGAAACACCATATATTTT. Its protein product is CASSPWTGAGNTIYF.